What follows is one TCR beta chain and its context. Its antigen remains unidentified. This CDR3 region has 17 residues. The junction had 11 bases not matched to a gene; V was cut back by 0 bases and J by 3 bases. Per germline, CDR1 GTSNPN and CDR2 SVGIG (reference sequence). The data are from a study of regulatory T cells in long-lasting Graves disease. Study outcomes and limitations: Patients with persistent disease showed a bias toward TRBV28, TRBJ1-2 and TRBJ2-5.

The time point denotes: persistent/refractory GD, antithyroid drugs over 5 years with positive TRAb. The TCR library was made from RNA extracted from PBMCs. Xi'an, China, was home to the endocrinology department that provided patients. Through Arm-PCR of CDR3 regions and iRepertoire HTBI primers, TCR beta libraries were built. TCRdb passed the multiplex PCR reads through MiXCR, listing each CDR3 protein once. In the table there are roughly 400,000 distinct CDR3 sequences, around 20% of which are singletons. This specimen was peripheral blood mononuclear cells (PBMCs), taken when the disease was refractory, from a patient treated with antithyroid drugs. The TCR sequence derives from a female donor with Graves disease. The chain links TRBV30 to TRBJ2-5; 9 positions agree with TRBD2. The chain's CDR3 is CAWSVYLGLAGKETQYF. As DNA, the CDR3 is TGTGCCTGGAGTGTTTATTTGGGGCTAGCGGGAAAAGAGACCCAGTACTTC. The entire variable domain, with the rest obtained from reference TRBV30 and TRBJ2-5, is as follows: SQTIHQWPATLVQPVGSPLSLECTVEGTSNPNLYWYRQAAGRGLQLLFYSVGIGQISSEVPQNLSASRPQDRQFILSSKKLLLSDSGFYLCAWSVYLGLAGKETQYFGPGTRLLVL.